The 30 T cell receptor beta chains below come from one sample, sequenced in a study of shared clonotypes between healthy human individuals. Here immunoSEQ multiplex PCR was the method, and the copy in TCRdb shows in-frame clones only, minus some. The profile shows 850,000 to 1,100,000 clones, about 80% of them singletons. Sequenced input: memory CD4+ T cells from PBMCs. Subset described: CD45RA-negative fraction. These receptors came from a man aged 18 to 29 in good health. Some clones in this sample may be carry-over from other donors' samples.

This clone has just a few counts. CDR3 nucleotides: TGTGCCAGCAGTTTTCCGGGGGCCGGTTCACCCCTCCACTTT. As protein: CASSFPGAGSPLHF. The chain couples TRBV27 to TRBJ1-6, with D tentatively TRBD1 (6 bases). Trimming left V 3 bases short and J 9 bases short, with 12 bases between. The CDR3 extends over 14 amino acids. Germline V gene lookup returns CDR1 MNHEY and CDR2 SMNVEV (reference sequence).

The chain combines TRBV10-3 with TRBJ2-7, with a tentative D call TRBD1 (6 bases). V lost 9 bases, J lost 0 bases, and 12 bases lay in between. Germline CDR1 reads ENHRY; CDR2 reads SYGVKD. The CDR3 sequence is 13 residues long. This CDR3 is CAISWGHSYEQYF. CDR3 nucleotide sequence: TGTGCCATTAGTTGGGGGCACTCCTACGAGCAGTACTTC.

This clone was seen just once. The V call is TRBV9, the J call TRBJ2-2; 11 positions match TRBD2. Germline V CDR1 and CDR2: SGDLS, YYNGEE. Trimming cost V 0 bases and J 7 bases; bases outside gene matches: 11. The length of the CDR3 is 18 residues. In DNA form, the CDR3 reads TGTGCCAGCAGCGTAGGAATTAGCGGGAGGGCCGGAGACGGGGAGCTGTTTTTT. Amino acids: CASSVGISGRAGDGELFF.

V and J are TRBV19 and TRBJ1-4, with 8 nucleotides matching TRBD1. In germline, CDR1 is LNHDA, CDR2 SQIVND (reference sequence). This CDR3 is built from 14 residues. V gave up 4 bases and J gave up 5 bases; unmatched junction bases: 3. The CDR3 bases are TGTGCCAGTAGTACAGGGGGCTCGAATGAAAAACTGTTTTTT. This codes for CASSTGGSNEKLFF. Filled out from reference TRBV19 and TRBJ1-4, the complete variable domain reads DGGITQSPKYLFRKEGQNVTLSCEQNLNHDAMYWYRQDPGQGLRLIYYSQIVNDFQKGDIAEGYSVSREKKESFPLTVTSAQKNPTAFYLCASSTGGSNEKLFFGSGTQLSVL.

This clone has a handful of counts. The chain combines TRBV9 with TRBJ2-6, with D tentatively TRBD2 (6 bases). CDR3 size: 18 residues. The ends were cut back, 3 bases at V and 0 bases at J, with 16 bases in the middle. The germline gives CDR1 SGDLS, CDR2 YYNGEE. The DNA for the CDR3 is TGTGCCAGCAGCGCAGAATTGCGGGGCTCCTCTGGGGCCAACGTCCTGACTTTC. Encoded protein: CASSAELRGSSGANVLTF.

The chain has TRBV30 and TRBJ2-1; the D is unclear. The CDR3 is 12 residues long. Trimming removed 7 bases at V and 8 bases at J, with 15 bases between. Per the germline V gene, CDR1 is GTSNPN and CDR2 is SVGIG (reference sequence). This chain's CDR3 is CAFRPWSDEQFF. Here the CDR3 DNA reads TGTGCCTTTCGACCTTGGTCGGATGAGCAGTTCTTC.

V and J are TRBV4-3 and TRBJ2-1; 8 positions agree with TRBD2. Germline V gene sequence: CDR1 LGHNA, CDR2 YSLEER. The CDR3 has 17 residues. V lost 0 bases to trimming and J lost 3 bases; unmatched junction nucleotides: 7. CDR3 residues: CASSQDVAGSYYNEQFF. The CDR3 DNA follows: TGCGCCAGCAGCCAAGATGTAGCGGGATCCTACTACAATGAGCAGTTCTTC.

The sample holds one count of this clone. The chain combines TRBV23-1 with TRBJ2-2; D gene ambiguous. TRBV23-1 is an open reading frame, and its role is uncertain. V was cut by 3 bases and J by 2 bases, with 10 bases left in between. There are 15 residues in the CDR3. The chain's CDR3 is CASSHTRFNTGELFF. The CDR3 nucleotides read TGCGCCAGCAGTCATACCAGGTTCAACACCGGGGAGCTGTTTTTT.

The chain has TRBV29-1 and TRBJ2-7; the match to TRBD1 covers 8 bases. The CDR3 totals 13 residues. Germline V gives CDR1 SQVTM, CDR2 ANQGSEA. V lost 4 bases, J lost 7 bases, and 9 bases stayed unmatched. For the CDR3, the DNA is TGCAGCGTTGGAAGCCGGGACAGGCTGGAGCAGTACTTC. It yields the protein CSVGSRDRLEQYF.

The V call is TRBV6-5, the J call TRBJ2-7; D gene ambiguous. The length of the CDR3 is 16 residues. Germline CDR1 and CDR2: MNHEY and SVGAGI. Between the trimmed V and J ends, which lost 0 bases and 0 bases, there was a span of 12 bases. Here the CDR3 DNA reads TGTGCCAGCAGTTACTCGCCTACTCAGAGCTCCTACGAGCAGTACTTC. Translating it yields CASSYSPTQSSYEQYF.

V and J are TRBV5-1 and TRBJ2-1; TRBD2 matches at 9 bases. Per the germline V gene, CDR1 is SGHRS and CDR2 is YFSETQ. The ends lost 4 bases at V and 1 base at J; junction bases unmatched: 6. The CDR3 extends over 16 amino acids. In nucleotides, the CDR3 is TGCGCCAGCAGCCGTTCTAGCGGGACGTCCTACAATGAGCAGTTCTTC. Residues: CASSRSSGTSYNEQFF.

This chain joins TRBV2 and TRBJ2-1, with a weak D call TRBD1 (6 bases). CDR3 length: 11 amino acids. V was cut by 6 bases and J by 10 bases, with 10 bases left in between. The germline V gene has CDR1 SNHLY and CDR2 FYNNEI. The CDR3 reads CASSVDREQFF. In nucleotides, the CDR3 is TGTGCCAGCAGCGTCGACAGGGAGCAGTTCTTC.

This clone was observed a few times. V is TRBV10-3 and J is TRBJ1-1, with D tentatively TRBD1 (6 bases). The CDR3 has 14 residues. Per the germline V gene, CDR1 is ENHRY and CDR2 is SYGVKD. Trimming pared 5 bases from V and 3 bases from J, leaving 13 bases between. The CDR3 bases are TGTGCCATCAGTTCCCGGACAGACTACACTGAAGCTTTCTTT. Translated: CAISSRTDYTEAFF.

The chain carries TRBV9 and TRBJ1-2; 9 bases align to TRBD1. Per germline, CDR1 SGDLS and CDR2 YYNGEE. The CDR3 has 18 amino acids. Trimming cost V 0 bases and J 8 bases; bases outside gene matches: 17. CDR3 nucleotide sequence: TGTGCCAGCAGCGTAGCCGCCCGGGAGGGACAGGGAAGAGGAGGCTACACCTTC. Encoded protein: CASSVAAREGQGRGGYTF.

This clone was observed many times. CDR3 coding DNA: TGTGCCAGCAGTGGGGGAGAGGGACAGGGGTTCTACGAAGCTTTCTTT. Amino acid sequence: CASSGGEGQGFYEAFF. The V gene is TRBV6-1, the J gene TRBJ1-1; 10 bases are a match to TRBD1. Unmatched junction bases numbered 13, after V lost 4 bases and J lost 8 bases. CDR1 and CDR2 (germline): MNHNS, SASEGT. This CDR3 is 16 amino acids long.

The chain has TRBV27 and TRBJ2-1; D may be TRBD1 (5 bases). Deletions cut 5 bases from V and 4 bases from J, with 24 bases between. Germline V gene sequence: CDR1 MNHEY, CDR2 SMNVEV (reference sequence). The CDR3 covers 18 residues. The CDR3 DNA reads TGTGCCAGCAGTCCGAGACCCCCGTACAGGTCGGAGTACAATGAGCAGTTCTTC. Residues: CASSPRPPYRSEYNEQFF.

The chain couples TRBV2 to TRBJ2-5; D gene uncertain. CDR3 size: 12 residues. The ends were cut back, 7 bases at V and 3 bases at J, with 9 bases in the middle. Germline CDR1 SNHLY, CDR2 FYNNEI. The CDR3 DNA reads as TGTGCCAGCAATGACGAGAAAGAGACCCAGTACTTC. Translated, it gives CASNDEKETQYF.

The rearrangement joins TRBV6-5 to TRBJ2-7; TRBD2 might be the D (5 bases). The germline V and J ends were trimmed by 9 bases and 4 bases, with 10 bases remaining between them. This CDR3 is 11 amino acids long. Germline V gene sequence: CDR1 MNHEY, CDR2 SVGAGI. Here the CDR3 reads CASGREYEQYF. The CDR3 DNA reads TGTGCCAGTGGAAGGGAGTACGAGCAGTACTTC.

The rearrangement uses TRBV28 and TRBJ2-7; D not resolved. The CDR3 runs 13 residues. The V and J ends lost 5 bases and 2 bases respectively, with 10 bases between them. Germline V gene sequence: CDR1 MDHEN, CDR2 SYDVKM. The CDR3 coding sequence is TGTGCCAGCAGTCCTAGACCCACCTACGAGCAGTACTTC. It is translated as CASSPRPTYEQYF.

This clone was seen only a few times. The CDR3 here is CASSSGGPVSGYTF. The CDR3, as DNA: TGCGCCAGCAGCTCCGGTGGCCCAGTCTCTGGCTACACCTTC. The chain links TRBV5-1 to TRBJ1-2, with D unclear. Per germline, CDR1 SGHRS and CDR2 YFSETQ. The V and J ends lost 3 bases and 7 bases respectively, with 16 bases between them. The CDR3 contains 14 residues.

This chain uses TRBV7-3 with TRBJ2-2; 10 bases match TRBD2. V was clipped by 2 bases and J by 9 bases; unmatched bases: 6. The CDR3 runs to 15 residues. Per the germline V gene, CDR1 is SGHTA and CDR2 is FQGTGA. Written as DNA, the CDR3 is TGTGCCAGCAGCTTAGGCCCTAGCGGGAGCCGGGAGCTGTTTTTT. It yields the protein CASSLGPSGSRELFF.

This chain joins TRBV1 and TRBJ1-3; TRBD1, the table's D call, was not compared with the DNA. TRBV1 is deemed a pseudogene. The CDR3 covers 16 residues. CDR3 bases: TGCACCAGCAGCCAAGATTCGGGACAGAAACGAAACACCATATATTTT. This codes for CTSSQDSGQKRNTIYF.

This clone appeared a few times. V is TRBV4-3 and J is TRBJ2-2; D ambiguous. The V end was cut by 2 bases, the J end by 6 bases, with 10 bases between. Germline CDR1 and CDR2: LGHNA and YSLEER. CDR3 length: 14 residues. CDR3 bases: TGCGCCAGCAGCCAAATGGCCCAGGCCGGGGAGCTGTTTTTT. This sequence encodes CASSQMAQAGELFF.

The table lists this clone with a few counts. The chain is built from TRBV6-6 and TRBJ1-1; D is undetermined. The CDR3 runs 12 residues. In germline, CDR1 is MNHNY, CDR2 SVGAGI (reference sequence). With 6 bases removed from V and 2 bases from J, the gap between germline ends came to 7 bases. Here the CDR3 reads CASRWENTEAFF. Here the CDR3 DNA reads TGTGCCAGCAGATGGGAAAACACTGAAGCTTTCTTT.

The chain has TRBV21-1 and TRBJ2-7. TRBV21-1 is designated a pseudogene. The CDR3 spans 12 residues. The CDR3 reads CASSKMLGEQYF. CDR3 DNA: TGTGCCAGCAGCAAAATGCTTGGCGAGCAGTACTTC.

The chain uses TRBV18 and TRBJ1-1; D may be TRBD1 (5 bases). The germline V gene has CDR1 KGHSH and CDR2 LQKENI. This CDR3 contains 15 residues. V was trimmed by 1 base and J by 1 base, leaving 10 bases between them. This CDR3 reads CASSPLGLTNTEAFF. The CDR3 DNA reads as TGTGCCAGCTCACCACTGGGACTGACGAACACTGAAGCTTTCTTT.

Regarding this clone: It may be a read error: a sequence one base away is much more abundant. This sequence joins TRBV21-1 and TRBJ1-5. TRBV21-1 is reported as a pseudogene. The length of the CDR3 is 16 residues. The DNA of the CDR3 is TGTGCCAGCAGCAAAGGCAGCCCGTATAGCAATCAGCCCCAGCATTTT. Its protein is CASSKGSPYSNQPQHF.

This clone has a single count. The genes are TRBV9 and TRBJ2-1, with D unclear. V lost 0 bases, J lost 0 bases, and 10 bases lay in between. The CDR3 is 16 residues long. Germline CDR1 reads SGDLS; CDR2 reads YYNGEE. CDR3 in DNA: TGTGCCAGCAGCGTAGTTGGCGATAGCTCCTACAATGAGCAGTTCTTC. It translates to CASSVVGDSSYNEQFF.

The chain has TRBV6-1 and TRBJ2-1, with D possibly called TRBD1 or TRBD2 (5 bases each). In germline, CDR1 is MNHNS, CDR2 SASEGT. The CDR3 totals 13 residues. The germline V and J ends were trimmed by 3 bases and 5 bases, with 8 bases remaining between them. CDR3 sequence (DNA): TGTGCCAGCAGTGACGGGGCAAACAATGAGCAGTTCTTC. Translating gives CASSDGANNEQFF.

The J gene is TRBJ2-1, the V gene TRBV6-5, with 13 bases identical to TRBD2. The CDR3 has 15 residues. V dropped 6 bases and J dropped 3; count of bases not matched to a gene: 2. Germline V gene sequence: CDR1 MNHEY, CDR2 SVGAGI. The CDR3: CASSGLAGVYNEQFF. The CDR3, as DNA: TGTGCCAGCAGCGGACTAGCGGGAGTCTACAATGAGCAGTTCTTC.